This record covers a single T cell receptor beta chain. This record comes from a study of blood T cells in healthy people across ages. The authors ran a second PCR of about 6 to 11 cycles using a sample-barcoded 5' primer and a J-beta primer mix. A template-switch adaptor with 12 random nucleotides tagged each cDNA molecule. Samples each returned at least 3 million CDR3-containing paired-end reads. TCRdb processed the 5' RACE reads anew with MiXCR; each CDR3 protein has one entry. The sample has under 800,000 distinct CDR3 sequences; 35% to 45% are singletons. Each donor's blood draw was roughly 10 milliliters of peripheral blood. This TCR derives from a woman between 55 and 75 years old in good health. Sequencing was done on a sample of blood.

CDR3 DNA sequence: TGTGCCAGCAGTAAAACAGGGACACGACTCTATGGCTACACCTTC. Protein product: CASSKTGTRLYGYTF. The chain has TRBV6-5 and TRBJ1-2, with D maybe TRBD1 (6 bases). V was cut by 5 bases and J by 4 bases, with 17 bases left in between. Germline-derived CDR1 and CDR2 are MNHEY and SVGAGI. The CDR3 consists of 15 residues.